This T cell receptor beta chain appears in the sequencing data of a study of CD8 T cells in Susac syndrome. J lost 6 bases, V lost 3 bases, and 3 bases had no gene match. The CDR3 sequence is 12 residues long. Germline lookup yields CDR1 GTSNPN and CDR2 SVGIG (reference sequence). Random hexamers were used to reverse transcribe the RNA input (about 0.45 to 1 ug). TCRdb re-analysed the immunoSEQ multiplex PCR reads in MiXCR, keeping a single row per CDR3 protein. The data hold about 160,000 distinct CDR3 sequences, with approximately 93% observed a single time. This clonotype has a handful of counts. TCR beta was sequenced from blood CD8+ and CD4+ T cells. Both CD4+ and CD8+ T cells were negatively isolated, and TEMRA cells underwent FACS enrichment.

Sequenced sample: CD4+ T cells from PBMCs. The sequence was collected from a human donor with multiple sclerosis. V and J are TRBV30 and TRBJ2-7; TRBD2 matches at 9 bases. The CDR3 nucleotides are TGTGCCTGGAGGCGGGGGGGCGCCGAGCAGTACTTC. This gives the protein CAWRRGGAEQYF.